A single sample is the source of the 32 T cell receptor beta chains below, sequenced in a study of blood T cell repertoires in COVID-19. Method: immunoSEQ multiplex PCR; TCRdb's copy keeps in-frame clones and lacks some. The repertoire holds under 250,000 clones, with roughly 81% as singletons. The sample taken for sequencing was peripheral blood. All receptors derive from a man in his fifties or sixties who had recovered from COVID-19.

This clone was recorded only once. This chain joins TRBV28 and TRBJ1-2; D is perhaps TRBD1 (5 bases). The CDR3 covers 14 residues. V lost 7 bases and J lost 4, with 16 bases in between. Germline V gene sequence: CDR1 MDHEN, CDR2 SYDVKM. In DNA form, the CDR3 reads TGTGCCAGCACCCCCCCGGGGGATAGCTATGGCTACACCTTC. It specifies CASTPPGDSYGYTF.

The V and J genes are TRBV18 and TRBJ2-7; D unresolved. V was cut by 9 bases and J by 0 bases, with 6 bases left in between. Germline loops: CDR1 KGHSH, CDR2 LQKENI. The length of the CDR3 is 11 residues. CDR3 sequence reads: CASRSSYEQYF. DNA of the CDR3: TGTGCCAGTCGGAGCTCCTACGAGCAGTACTTC.

This sequence joins TRBV5-4 and TRBJ2-1, with D perhaps TRBD1 (7 bases). The ends were cut back, 5 bases at V and 7 bases at J, with 19 bases in the middle. Germline values: CDR1 SGHNT, CDR2 YYREEE (reference sequence). There are 15 residues in the CDR3. CDR3 bases: TGTGCCAGCAGTCAGGGACAGCGAAGCGGGAATGAGCAGTTCTTC. It translates to CASSQGQRSGNEQFF.

The J gene is TRBJ2-3, the V gene TRBV7-9; D might be TRBD2 (5 bases). This CDR3 spans 15 amino acids. The germline gives CDR1 SEHNR, CDR2 FQNEAQ (reference sequence). V dropped 5 bases and J dropped 1 base, with 13 bases sitting between them. CDR3 DNA sequence: TGTGCCAGCAGCCACCCCGTGGAGGGCACAGATACGCAGTATTTT. It specifies CASSHPVEGTDTQYF.

The chain links TRBV18 to TRBJ2-7; D perhaps matches TRBD1 (5 bases). The CDR3 contains 14 residues. The V gene's germline CDR1 is KGHSH and CDR2 LQKENI. V was trimmed by 3 bases and J by 4 bases, leaving 13 bases between them. The CDR3 DNA is TGTGCCAGCTCACCTCAGGGAAGTGGGTACGAGCAGTACTTC. Encoded protein: CASSPQGSGYEQYF.

The chain has TRBV5-1 and TRBJ1-2, with 8 bases aligning to TRBD1. Germline lookup yields CDR1 SGHRS and CDR2 YFSETQ. The CDR3 length is 15 residues. The V segment lost 2 bases and the J segment 8 bases; nucleotides outside the gene matches: 11. This chain's CDR3 is CASSFGTGSGEGYTF. The CDR3 DNA is TGCGCCAGCAGCTTCGGGACAGGTTCGGGTGAAGGCTACACCTTC.

The chain uses TRBV19 and TRBJ2-1; 10 bases map to TRBD1. The trim removed 5 bases at V and 9 bases at J, leaving 10 bases unmatched. The length of the CDR3 is 15 residues. The germline V gene has CDR1 LNHDA and CDR2 SQIVND (reference sequence). The CDR3 sequence: CASSARDRGKVEQFF. In DNA form, the CDR3 reads TGTGCCAGTAGTGCCCGGGACAGGGGAAAGGTTGAGCAGTTCTTC.

This chain links TRBV18 with TRBJ2-7; 9 bases match TRBD1. CDR3 length: 15 residues. Germline loops: CDR1 KGHSH, CDR2 LQKENI. J lost 2 bases, V lost 2 bases, and 4 bases had no gene match. The CDR3 sequence: CASSPWTGATYEQYF. The CDR3 region has the DNA TGTGCCAGCTCACCATGGACAGGGGCAACCTACGAGCAGTACTTC.

This chain connects TRBV5-1 to TRBJ2-2; no clear D gene. CDR3 length: 14 residues. Germline V gene data show CDR1 as SGHRS and CDR2 as YFSETQ. The V and J ends lost 3 bases and 6 bases respectively, with 12 bases between them. The CDR3 bases are TGCGCCAGCAGCTCCCTTGTAGTCCCCGGGGAGCTGTTTTTT. Residues: CASSSLVVPGELFF.

There are a few counts of this clone. The chain joins TRBV18 to TRBJ2-1; TRBD1 matches at 9 bases. The germline CDR1 and CDR2 sequences are KGHSH and LQKENI. After removal of 2 bases from V and 3 bases from J, the junction contained 2 bases not matched to a gene. The CDR3 runs to 15 residues. The DNA for the CDR3 is TGTGCCAGCTCACCAGGGACAGGGTTCTACAATGAGCAGTTCTTC. Protein: CASSPGTGFYNEQFF.

The chain employs TRBV14 and TRBJ2-3; a possible D gene is TRBD2 (6 bases). Trimming removed 6 bases from V and 9 bases from J, with 19 bases in between. This CDR3 comprises 14 residues. The germline gives CDR1 SGHDN, CDR2 FVKESK. In DNA, the CDR3 is TGTGCCAGCAGAGGCGGGACCTTTCGGGACACGCAGTATTTT. Translated: CASRGGTFRDTQYF.

The V gene is TRBV5-1, the J gene TRBJ2-7; TRBD2 aligns across 13 bases. Looked up from germline, CDR1 is SGHRS and CDR2 is YFSETQ. With 2 bases clipped from V and 0 bases from J, the junction kept 20 bases outside the gene matches. CDR3 length: 22 residues. In DNA, the CDR3 is TGCGCCAGCAGCTTAGGCAATAGAAGGGACACAGGGACTAGCGGGATCTCCTACGAGCAGTACTTC. It codes for CASSLGNRRDTGTSGISYEQYF.

The chain carries TRBV19 and TRBJ2-1; TRBD2 aligns across 13 bases. Trimming cost V 4 bases and J 9 bases; bases outside gene matches: 6. CDR3 length: 15 residues. Germline-derived CDR1 and CDR2 are LNHDA and SQIVND (reference sequence). The CDR3 spells CASSTGLAGQAEQFF. CDR3 DNA: TGTGCCAGTAGTACGGGACTAGCGGGACAGGCTGAGCAGTTCTTC.

The chain recombines TRBV30 with TRBJ2-3, with TRBD2 as a possible D gene (5 bases). The CDR3 sequence is 16 residues long. V lost 3 bases, J lost 5 bases, and 21 bases lay in between. Per the germline V gene, CDR1 is GTSNPN and CDR2 is SVGIG (reference sequence). The CDR3 is CAWRLLVQRSRDTQYF. The CDR3 DNA reads as TGTGCCTGGAGACTCCTCGTCCAGCGGAGCCGAGATACGCAGTATTTT.

The CDR3 DNA follows: TGTGCCAGCAGCTTGCTAAAATCGGGACTAGTCTCTGAGCAGTTCTTC. This codes for CASSLLKSGLVSEQFF. The J gene is TRBJ2-1, the V gene TRBV7-9; 8 bases agree with TRBD2. V lost 3 bases to trimming and J lost 9 bases; unmatched junction nucleotides: 13. Germline V CDR1 and CDR2: SEHNR, FQNEAQ (reference sequence). This CDR3 is built from 16 residues.

V and J are TRBV28 and TRBJ1-1, with no clear D. The CDR3 spans 16 residues. CDR1 and CDR2 (germline): MDHEN, SYDVKM. V gave up 8 bases and J gave up 1 base, with 20 bases separating them. The CDR3 sequence is CASGPYGRGANTEAFF. CDR3 bases: TGTGCCAGCGGACCCTACGGGAGAGGCGCGAACACTGAAGCTTTCTTT.

This clone was counted only a few times. The chain links TRBV7-2 to TRBJ1-2; possible D gene TRBD1, 6 bases. The CDR3 is made up of 13 amino acids. Trimming stripped 6 bases from V and 4 bases from J, with 12 bases between. Germline lookup yields CDR1 SGHTA and CDR2 FQGNSA. The CDR3, as DNA: TGTGCCAGCAGACAGGGATTCGGCTATGGCTACACCTTC. As protein: CASRQGFGYGYTF.

The chain carries TRBV7-9 and TRBJ1-2; tentative D call: TRBD1 (5 bases). In germline, CDR1 is SEHNR, CDR2 FQNEAQ (reference sequence). The V gene lost 7 bases and the J gene lost 1 base, with 13 bases spanning the gap. The CDR3 is made up of 14 amino acids. This CDR3 reads CASIPFGGNYGYTF. CDR3 DNA sequence: TGTGCCAGCATCCCCTTCGGGGGTAACTATGGCTACACCTTC.

The chain combines TRBV6-5 with TRBJ2-1; 7 positions agree with TRBD2. J was trimmed by 3 bases and V by 8 bases; bases with no gene match: 1. Germline V gene data show CDR1 as MNHEY and CDR2 as SVGAGI. There are 12 residues in the CDR3. DNA for the CDR3: TGTGCCAGCCGCGGGGGCTACAATGAGCAGTTCTTC. This encodes CASRGGYNEQFF.

The chain has TRBV3-1 (or the pseudogene TRBV3-2) and TRBJ1-6; 9 positions agree with TRBD1. CDR1 LGHDT and CDR2 YNNKEL come from the germline V gene (reference sequence). V was clipped by 4 bases and J by 7 bases; unmatched bases: 2. There are 14 residues in the CDR3. The DNA for the CDR3 is TGTGCCAGCAGCCGGGGACAGGGAAATTCACCCCTCCACTTT. It is translated as CASSRGQGNSPLHF.

This clone appeared a few times. The rearrangement joins TRBV7-2 to TRBJ2-7; 9 bases are shared with TRBD2. Per the germline V gene, CDR1 is SGHTA and CDR2 is FQGNSA. V shed 6 bases and J 4 bases; nucleotides not matched to a gene: 7. The CDR3 is 14 residues long. The DNA of the CDR3 is TGTGCCAGCAGGCAAACTAGCGGGCAGTACGAGCAGTACTTC. Encoded protein: CASRQTSGQYEQYF.

The J gene is TRBJ2-4, the V gene TRBV10-2, with a possible D match to TRBD2 (5 bases). Trimming removed 4 bases at V and 8 bases at J, with 9 bases between. The germline gives CDR1 WSHSY, CDR2 SAAADI. This CDR3 has 12 residues. The chain's CDR3 is CASSVGRDIQYF. CDR3 in DNA: TGCGCCAGCAGTGTGGGGAGAGACATTCAGTACTTC.

In DNA, the CDR3 is TGTGCCAGCAGACCGATGGGACTAGCGGCCTACAATGAGCAGTTCTTC. It yields the protein CASRPMGLAAYNEQFF. The chain is built from TRBV27 and TRBJ2-1; 11 bases are shared with TRBD2. Per the germline V gene, CDR1 is MNHEY and CDR2 is SMNVEV (reference sequence). The ends lost 6 bases at V and 2 bases at J; junction bases unmatched: 6. The CDR3 is 16 residues long.

The rearrangement joins TRBV7-2 to TRBJ2-1, with TRBD2 matching over 8 bases. CDR3 length: 16 amino acids. CDR1 and CDR2 from the germline V gene are SGHTA and FQGNSA. The J segment lost 1 base and the V segment lost 4 bases, leaving 6 bases of the junction unmatched. As DNA, the CDR3 is TGTGCCAGCAGCTCGCGGACTAGCAGTTCCTACAATGAGCAGTTCTTC. Translating gives CASSSRTSSSYNEQFF.

This clone was detected only once. The CDR3 region has the DNA TGTGCCGTCGACAGGGGGCGGGGCCACACTGAAGCTTTCTTT. Its protein product is CAVDRGRGHTEAFF. The genes are TRBV28 and TRBJ1-1, with 10 bases identical to TRBD1. Germline CDR1 MDHEN, CDR2 SYDVKM. V gave up 11 bases and J gave up 3 bases; unmatched junction bases: 9. This CDR3 has 14 residues.

The gene calls are TRBV5-1 and TRBJ2-2; 12 bases align to TRBD1. This CDR3 has 18 residues. Germline assignment: CDR1 SGHRS and CDR2 YFSETQ. J was trimmed by 3 bases and V by 6 bases; bases with no gene match: 12. Here the CDR3 DNA reads TGCGCCAGCAATCCTTACCCGGGACAGGGGGCGCACACCGGGGAGCTGTTTTTT. Residues: CASNPYPGQGAHTGELFF.

This chain links TRBV11-2 with TRBJ2-7; possible D gene TRBD1, 6 bases. The CDR3 loop spans 15 amino acids. The germline V and J ends were trimmed by 6 bases and 2 bases, with 17 bases remaining between them. The germline gives CDR1 SGHAT, CDR2 FQNNGV. The CDR3 here is CASRRGSLGAYEQYF. The CDR3 DNA reads as TGTGCCAGCAGAAGGGGGAGTCTGGGCGCCTACGAGCAGTACTTC.

The chain couples TRBV19 to TRBJ2-3, with 7 positions matching TRBD2. CDR1 LNHDA and CDR2 SQIVND come from the germline V gene (reference sequence). The CDR3 sequence is 13 residues long. Trimming cost V 8 bases and J 4 bases; bases outside gene matches: 6. DNA for the CDR3: TGTGCCAGTCGTGGGGGAGGGCCAGATACGCAGTATTTT. Protein sequence: CASRGGGPDTQYF.

V usage is TRBV19 and J usage is TRBJ2-2; D might be TRBD1 (6 bases). The V end was cut by 6 bases, the J end by 0 bases, with 14 bases between. The CDR3 loop spans 16 amino acids. Germline V lookup: CDR1 LNHDA, CDR2 SQIVND (reference sequence). CDR3 region: CASRDRGHSNTGELFF. CDR3 nucleotides: TGTGCCAGTAGGGATAGGGGACATTCGAACACCGGGGAGCTGTTTTTT. Full variable domain (missing parts from reference TRBV19 and TRBJ2-2): DGGITQSPKYLFRKEGQNVTLSCEQNLNHDAMYWYRQDPGQGLRLIYYSQIVNDFQKGDIAEGYSVSREKKESFPLTVTSAQKNPTAFYLCASRDRGHSNTGELFFGEGSRLTVL.

In its sample, this clone was seen once. This sequence joins TRBV7-9 and TRBJ2-1; 9 bases agree with TRBD2. CDR3 length: 15 residues. Germline V CDR1 and CDR2: SEHNR, FQNEAQ (reference sequence). The trim removed 2 bases at V and 9 bases at J, leaving 8 bases unmatched. The CDR3 protein is CASSLKNSGSGEQFF. As DNA, the CDR3 is TGTGCCAGCAGCTTAAAAAATAGCGGGAGTGGTGAGCAGTTCTTC.

This chain joins TRBV27 and TRBJ1-6, with TRBD1 identical over 9 bases. Germline V lookup: CDR1 MNHEY, CDR2 SMNVEV (reference sequence). The CDR3 spans 15 residues. V dropped 5 bases and J dropped 10; count of bases not matched to a gene: 9. As DNA, the CDR3 is TGTGCCAGCAGTACCACCGGGACAGGGAGCTCACCCCTCCACTTT. Amino acid sequence: CASSTTGTGSSPLHF.

The rearrangement links TRBV18 to TRBJ1-6, with D uncertain. The germline V gene has CDR1 KGHSH and CDR2 LQKENI. V was trimmed by 4 bases and J by 7 bases, leaving 8 bases between them. The CDR3 loop spans 13 amino acids. CDR3 sequence: CASSRGSNSPLHF. The CDR3 bases are TGTGCCAGCTCACGAGGATCCAATTCACCCCTCCACTTT.